This T cell receptor (beta chain) was sequenced during a study of T cells in Graves' hyperthyroidism and ophthalmopathy. RNA transcripts yielded amplified TCR beta CDR3 regions. HTBI primers drove first-round RT-PCR of the TCR CDR3. TCRdb independently ran MiXCR on the multiplex PCR reads; one entry per CDR3 protein. The table has some 200,000 distinct CDR3 sequences, over 15% seen once. This sample holds PBMCs from roughly 10 ml fresh peripheral blood. Notes on the study in general: Most clonotypes expanded in the thyroid (above 0.001) were also present in blood.

This clonotype was found many times. Its target is not known. The CDR3 extends over 16 amino acids. Germline values: CDR1 MNHEY, CDR2 SMNVEV (reference sequence). V dropped 5 bases and J dropped 4 bases, with 15 bases sitting between them. This receptor was obtained from a man over 45 with Graves' hyperthyroidism. Material for sequencing was blood. This chain links TRBV27 with TRBJ2-6, with D unresolved. In nucleotides, the CDR3 is TGTGCCAGCAGTCGCCGAGCCCCTGGGGGGGCCAACGTCCTGACTTTC. It is translated as CASSRRAPGGANVLTF. Complete variable domain (other parts from reference TRBV27 and TRBJ2-6): EAQVTQNPRYLITVTGKKLTVTCSQNMNHEYMSWYRQDPGLGLRQIYYSMNVEVTDKGDVPEGYKVSRKEKRNFPLILESPSPNQTSLYFCASSRRAPGGANVLTFGAGSRLTVL.